These T cell receptor beta chains were read from a single sample in a study of T cell responses to AZD1222 COVID-19 vaccine. Sequencing was performed with immunoSEQ multiplex PCR; in TCRdb, only in-frame clones are kept and a portion is missing. The sample records approximately 130,000 clones, roughly 90% being singletons. This material consisted of peripheral blood, taken 28 days after the second AZD1222 dose. All receptors derive from an adult who received the AZD1222 COVID-19 vaccine. Both conserved end residues are part of each CDR3. The order of the fields is D gene, J gene, clone size, V gene, CDR3 DNA, CDR3 protein. The D gene is left open where the match is weak. The size entry is marked missing in some rows and otherwise reads once, few, many or a size class.

TRBD1 | TRBJ1-4 | . | TRBV7-9 | TGTGCCAGCAAAAGGGGGCCAGAGGATGAAAAACTGTTTTTT | CASKRGPEDEKLFF
TRBD2 | TRBJ2-1 | . | TRBV7-9 | TGTGCCAGCAGCTCCTCTGGCGGGGGCAATGAGCAGTTCTTC | CASSSSGGGNEQFF
TRBD1 | TRBJ1-2 | . | TRBV5-4 | TGTGCCAGCAGCCCAAGACAGGGAAACTATGGCTACACCTTC | CASSPRQGNYGYTF
. | TRBJ1-1 | . | TRBV7-9 | TGTGCCAGCAGCTTAGGGACAGTGAATGAAGCTTTCTTT | CASSLGTVNEAFF
. | TRBJ1-6 | . | TRBV12-5 | TGTGCTAGTGGTTTGGCCGGACAGAATAATTCACCCCTCCACTTT | CASGLAGQNNSPLHF
TRBD2 | TRBJ2-7 | . | TRBV28 | TGTGCCAGCAGTATTAGCGGGGACTCCTACGAGCAGTACTTC | CASSISGDSYEQYF
TRBD2 | TRBJ2-1 | many | TRBV7-9 | TGTGCCAGCAGCTTTTCTAGCGGGAGCTATGAGCAGTTCTTC | CASSFSSGSYEQFF
. | TRBJ2-7 | . | TRBV21-1 | TGTGCCAGCAGCCCCCAGGCGGGATTCTCCTACGAGCAGTACTTC | CASSPQAGFSYEQYF
TRBD2 | TRBJ2-3 | . | TRBV28 | TGTGCCACCGGGGGGGCTACAGATACGCAGTATTTT | CATGGATDTQYF
. | TRBJ2-7 | . | TRBV5-1 | TGCGCCAGCAGCTCCACCAGTTCCTACGAGCAGTACTTC | CASSSTSSYEQYF
. | TRBJ1-5 | . | TRBV6-5 | TGTGCCAGCAGTTTCATGACAGGCACAATCGAGCCCCAGCATTTT | CASSFMTGTIEPQHF
. | TRBJ2-5 | . | TRBV11-1 | TGTGCCAGCAGCTTAGGGCTAGCCAAAGAGACCCAGTACTTC | CASSLGLAKETQYF
. | TRBJ1-5 | . | TRBV19 | TGTGCCAGTACCCCCACGGGGGGGGCTCAGCCCCAGCATTTT | CASTPTGGAQPQHF
TRBD1 | TRBJ1-3 | . | TRBV11-1 | TGTGCCAGCAGTCGACAGGGCGCCCTTTGGAACACCATATATTTT | CASSRQGALWNTIYF
. | TRBJ1-6 | . | TRBV5-1 | TGCGCCAGCAGCCAGCTAGCAGGGGCAAATTCACCCCTCCACTTT | CASSQLAGANSPLHF
. | TRBJ1-5 | once | TRBV10-3 | TGTGCCATCAGCCCTGAGGGAGGGAACAATCAGCCCCAGCATTTT | CAISPEGGNNQPQHF
TRBD2 | TRBJ2-1 | . | TRBV24-1 | TGTGCCCTACTCCAGCGCGGGGGGGCCAGGTTTCGTCGTAATGAGCAGTTCTTC | CALLQRGGARFRRNEQFF
. | TRBJ2-2 | . | TRBV20-1 | TGCAGTGCTATTGAGGCACAGGGACCCGGGGAGCTGTTTTTT | CSAIEAQGPGELFF
TRBD2 | TRBJ2-2 | . | TRBV2 | TGTGCCAGCAGTGAGGGGGGGACCGGGGAGCTGTTTTTT | CASSEGGTGELFF
TRBD1 | TRBJ1-4 | . | TRBV6-1 | TGTGCCAGCAGTGAAGAGGGGACAGGGGCGGAAAAACTGTTTTTT | CASSEEGTGAEKLFF
TRBD2 | TRBJ2-2 | . | TRBV3-1/TRBV3-2 | TGTGCCAGCAGCCAAGATTGGGGACTAGATTTCACCGGGGAGCTGTTTTTT | CASSQDWGLDFTGELFF